These 21 T cell receptor beta chains were sequenced from one sample in a study of OX40 agonist ivuxolimab in advanced cancers. TCRdb's copy holds only in-frame clones and misses some; the assay was immunoSEQ multiplex PCR. The table records about 25,000 clones, 86% of them present only once. Material: CD4+ or CD8+ T cells sorted from blood, obtained in a trial of the OX40 agonist ivuxolimab. Receptors originate from an adult with an advanced solid tumor such as melanoma, head and neck, liver or kidney cancer.

The rearrangement uses TRBV6-5 and TRBJ2-7; D may correspond to TRBD1 or TRBD2 (5 bases each). Germline-derived CDR1 and CDR2 are MNHEY and SVGAGI. V was clipped by 2 bases and J by 0 bases, with 11 bases between them. The CDR3 is made up of 15 amino acids. The CDR3 spells CASSYAAGSSYEQYF. CDR3 bases: TGTGCCAGCAGTTACGCGGCAGGGAGCTCCTACGAGCAGTACTTC.

This rearrangement joins TRBV4-1 to TRBJ2-7; 7 bases map to TRBD1. Per germline, CDR1 MGHRA and CDR2 YSYEKL. Unmatched junction bases numbered 6, after V lost 0 bases and J lost 4 bases. The CDR3 length is 15 residues. The DNA for the CDR3 is TGCGCCAGCAGCCAAGACCCGACAGGGAAGTACGAGCAGTACTTC. This encodes CASSQDPTGKYEQYF.

The chain employs TRBV5-1 and TRBJ2-3; TRBD2 might be the D (6 bases). Trimming took off 2 bases at V and 12 bases at J, with 10 bases between the two ends. The CDR3 contains 11 residues. Germline CDR1 is SGHRS and CDR2 is YFSETQ. CDR3 protein: CASSFGGVQYF. The DNA of the CDR3 is TGCGCCAGCAGCTTTGGAGGGGTTCAGTATTTT.

This chain connects TRBV10-1 to TRBJ2-7; the D gene is possibly TRBD1 (5 bases). The ends were cut back, 6 bases at V and 0 bases at J, with 12 bases in the middle. Germline-derived CDR1 and CDR2 are WNHNN and SYGVQD (reference sequence). There are 14 residues in the CDR3. The CDR3, as DNA: TGCGCCAGCAGCCCCCGACAGAGCTCCTACGAGCAGTACTTC. Its protein product is CASSPRQSSYEQYF.

The chain joins TRBV11-2 to TRBJ1-6; 7 positions match TRBD1. The germline CDR1 and CDR2 sequences are SGHAT and FQNNGV. This CDR3 is built from 16 residues. With V trimmed by 5 bases and J by 2 bases, 6 bases remained unmatched. This CDR3 is CASSPTGTTYNSPLHF. As DNA, the CDR3 is TGTGCCAGCAGCCCGACAGGGACAACCTATAATTCACCCCTCCACTTT.

The genes are TRBV27 and TRBJ2-7; tentatively, D is TRBD2 (6 bases). CDR1 and CDR2 from the germline V gene are MNHEY and SMNVEV (reference sequence). This CDR3 contains 14 residues. Trimming removed 7 bases at V and 6 bases at J, with 19 bases between. The CDR3 sequence is CASTRDPRGPEQYF. CDR3 bases: TGTGCCAGCACGCGGGACCCACGAGGGCCCGAGCAGTACTTC.

The chain is built from TRBV11-2 and TRBJ2-1; TRBD2 matches at 8 bases. Germline loops: CDR1 SGHAT, CDR2 FQNNGV. The CDR3 has 16 residues. After removal of 2 bases from V and 2 bases from J, the junction contained 5 bases not matched to a gene. The CDR3 here is CASSLSPGLAYNEQFF. In DNA form, the CDR3 reads TGTGCCAGCAGCTTATCCCCGGGACTAGCCTACAATGAGCAGTTCTTC.

The chain recombines TRBV4-1 with TRBJ2-7; 7 nucleotides align to TRBD1. The germline gives CDR1 MGHRA, CDR2 YSYEKL. The V and J ends lost 0 bases and 4 bases, in that order; junction bases with no gene match: 3. There are 14 residues in the CDR3. CDR3: CASSQDRGLYEQYF. The CDR3 DNA follows: TGCGCCAGCAGCCAAGATAGGGGGCTGTACGAGCAGTACTTC.

J is TRBJ2-1 and V is TRBV11-2, with TRBD2 as a possible D gene (5 bases). The ends were cut back, 0 bases at V and 3 bases at J, with 12 bases in the middle. Per the germline V gene, CDR1 is SGHAT and CDR2 is FQNNGV. CDR3 length equals 16 residues. The CDR3 sequence: CASSLDPGKSYNEQFF. CDR3 in DNA: TGTGCCAGCAGCTTAGACCCCGGGAAAAGCTACAATGAGCAGTTCTTC.

V usage is TRBV6-4 and J usage is TRBJ2-3; the D is unclear. Germline lookup yields CDR1 MRHNA and CDR2 SNTAGT. Trimming cost V 5 bases and J 2 bases, with 8 bases left between them. The CDR3 contains 13 residues. The CDR3 sequence: CASSPGSTDTQYF. The CDR3 DNA sequence: TGTGCCAGCAGTCCGGGCTCCACAGATACGCAGTATTTT.

The chain uses TRBV7-9 and TRBJ1-2; the D is unclear. Germline-derived CDR1 and CDR2 are SEHNR and FQNEAQ (reference sequence). V was clipped by 5 bases and J by 5 bases, with 15 bases between them. The CDR3 extends over 14 amino acids. The CDR3 sequence: CASSKQNFGYGYTF. The CDR3 DNA sequence: TGTGCCAGCAGCAAGCAGAATTTTGGGTATGGCTACACCTTC.

This chain joins TRBV5-1 and TRBJ2-3; 10 positions match TRBD2. The CDR3 has 15 residues. Unmatched junction bases numbered 7, after V lost 3 bases and J lost 6 bases. CDR1 SGHRS and CDR2 YFSETQ come from the germline V gene. The CDR3 reads CASSSLAGVSDTQYF. CDR3 DNA: TGCGCCAGCAGCTCCCTAGCGGGAGTTTCGGATACGCAGTATTTT.

V gene TRBV6-5 combines with J gene TRBJ2-1, with 11 bases lining up with TRBD2. The V segment lost 4 bases and the J segment 2 bases; nucleotides outside the gene matches: 1. CDR3 size: 15 residues. Germline V CDR1 and CDR2: MNHEY, SVGAGI. As DNA, the CDR3 is TGTGCCAGCAGTTTACTAGCGGGGGCCTACAATGAGCAGTTCTTC. Amino acid sequence: CASSLLAGAYNEQFF.

This rearrangement joins TRBV19 to TRBJ1-3, with a weak D call TRBD1 (6 bases). V dropped 4 bases and J dropped 4 bases, with 14 bases sitting between them. Germline loops: CDR1 LNHDA, CDR2 SQIVND (reference sequence). This CDR3 is 15 amino acids long. DNA for the CDR3: TGTGCCAGTAGTACGGACCGGACAGACGGAAACACCATATATTTT. It specifies CASSTDRTDGNTIYF.

This chain links TRBV29-1 with TRBJ2-7, with TRBD2 matching 16 bases. Trimming at V came to 6 bases and at J to 4 bases, leaving 6 bases not matched to a gene. The CDR3 length is 15 residues. Looked up from germline, CDR1 is SQVTM and CDR2 is ANQGSEA. The CDR3 DNA follows: TGCAGCGTGGGGACTAGCGGGAGGGCCGGGTACGAGCAGTACTTC. Translating gives CSVGTSGRAGYEQYF.

V gene TRBV30 combines with J gene TRBJ2-1, with D hard to call. The CDR3 length is 15 residues. V lost 0 bases to trimming and J lost 0 bases, with 9 bases between them. Per the germline V gene, CDR1 is GTSNPN and CDR2 is SVGIG (reference sequence). This CDR3 is CAWSVLAASYNEQFF. In DNA, the CDR3 is TGTGCCTGGAGTGTACTTGCGGCCTCCTACAATGAGCAGTTCTTC. The full variable domain, completed using reference TRBV30 and TRBJ2-1, is SQTIHQWPATLVQPVGSPLSLECTVEGTSNPNLYWYRQAAGRGLQLLFYSVGIGQISSEVPQNLSASRPQDRQFILSSKKLLLSDSGFYLCAWSVLAASYNEQFFGPGTRLTVL.

The rearrangement joins TRBV27 to TRBJ1-1, with D possibly being TRBD1 (6 bases). CDR3 length: 12 residues. Germline V gene lookup returns CDR1 MNHEY and CDR2 SMNVEV (reference sequence). Trimming took 6 bases from V and 7 from J, leaving 12 bases between them. The CDR3 DNA follows: TGTGCCAGCAGAAGGGGGGGGAGTGAAGCTTTCTTT. Translation gives CASRRGGSEAFF.

The gene calls are TRBV27 and TRBJ2-1, with 11 bases aligning to TRBD2. Trimming took 5 bases from V and 8 from J; bases not matched to a gene: 11. This CDR3 spans 16 amino acids. Germline V CDR1 and CDR2: MNHEY, SMNVEV (reference sequence). The CDR3 bases are TGTGCCAGCAGTCCGCCCGGGACTAGCGGCTTGGATGAGCAGTTCTTC. Encoded protein: CASSPPGTSGLDEQFF.

CDR3 bases: TGTGCCAGCAGCCCCCACGGCTACAATGAGCAGTTCTTC. It codes for CASSPHGYNEQFF. V usage is TRBV5-4 and J usage is TRBJ2-1, with no clear D. CDR1 SGHNT and CDR2 YYREEE come from the germline V gene (reference sequence). This CDR3 has 13 amino acids. Trimming removed 4 bases from V and 3 bases from J, with 8 bases in between.

This clone came up once. The chain carries TRBV7-7 and TRBJ1-2; 9 bases are shared with TRBD1. Unmatched junction bases numbered 9, after V lost 5 bases and J lost 8 bases. The CDR3 spans 14 residues. Germline values: CDR1 SSHAT, CDR2 FNYEAQ (reference sequence). DNA of the CDR3: TGTGCCAGCAGCCCCATCGCGGGACAGGGAGGCTACACCTTC. This codes for CASSPIAGQGGYTF.

V and J are TRBV10-3 and TRBJ1-2; D might be TRBD1 (6 bases). Germline lookup yields CDR1 ENHRY and CDR2 SYGVKD. This CDR3 has 15 residues. Deletions cut 8 bases from V and 6 bases from J, with 22 bases between. The CDR3, as DNA: TGTGCCATCCAAAAGGCAGGGGAATCCTCTAATGGCTACACCTTC. Its protein product is CAIQKAGESSNGYTF.